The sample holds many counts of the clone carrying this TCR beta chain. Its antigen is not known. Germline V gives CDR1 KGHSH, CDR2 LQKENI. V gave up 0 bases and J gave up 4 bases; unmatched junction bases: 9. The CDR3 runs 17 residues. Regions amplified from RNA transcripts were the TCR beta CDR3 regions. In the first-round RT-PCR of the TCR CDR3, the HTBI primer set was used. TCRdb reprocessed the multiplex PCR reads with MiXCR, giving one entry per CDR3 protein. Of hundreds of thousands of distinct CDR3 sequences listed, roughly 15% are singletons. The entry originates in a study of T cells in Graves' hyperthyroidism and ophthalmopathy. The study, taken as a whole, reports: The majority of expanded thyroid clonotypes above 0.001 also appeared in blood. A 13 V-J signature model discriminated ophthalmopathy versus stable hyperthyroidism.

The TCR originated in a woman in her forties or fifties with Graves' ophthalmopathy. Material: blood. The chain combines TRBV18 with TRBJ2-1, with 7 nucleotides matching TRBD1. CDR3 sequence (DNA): TGTGCCAGCTCACCACCGACAGGGCGGCCGGGGTACAATGAGCAGTTCTTC. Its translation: CASSPPTGRPGYNEQFF.